This T cell receptor (beta chain) was profiled in a study of blood T cells in healthy people across ages. A remark on this clonotype: One end of the junction is discordant with germline, which a read error may explain.

The second PCR ran roughly 6 to 11 cycles with a sample-barcoded 5' primer and J-beta primers. In TCRdb, the 5' RACE reads were re-called with MiXCR into one record per CDR3 protein. The sample consists of hundreds of thousands of distinct CDR3 sequences, roughly 64% of them appearing once. The origin of this receptor is a man aged 30 to 39 in good health. The sample taken for sequencing was blood.

CDR3 residues: CASAPWDSETQYF. Here the CDR3 DNA reads TGTGCCAGCGCACCATGGGATTCCGAGACCCAGTACTTC. The chain recombines TRBV18 with TRBJ2-5; D unclear. Germline values: CDR1 KGHSH, CDR2 LQKENI. This CDR3 spans 13 amino acids. Full variable domain (rest looked up from reference TRBV18 and TRBJ2-5): NAGVMQNPRHLVRRRGQEARLRCSPMKGHSHVYWYRQLPEEGLKFMVYLQKENIIDESGMPKERFSAEFPKEGPSILRIQQVVRGDSAAYFCASAPWDSETQYFGPGTRLLVL.